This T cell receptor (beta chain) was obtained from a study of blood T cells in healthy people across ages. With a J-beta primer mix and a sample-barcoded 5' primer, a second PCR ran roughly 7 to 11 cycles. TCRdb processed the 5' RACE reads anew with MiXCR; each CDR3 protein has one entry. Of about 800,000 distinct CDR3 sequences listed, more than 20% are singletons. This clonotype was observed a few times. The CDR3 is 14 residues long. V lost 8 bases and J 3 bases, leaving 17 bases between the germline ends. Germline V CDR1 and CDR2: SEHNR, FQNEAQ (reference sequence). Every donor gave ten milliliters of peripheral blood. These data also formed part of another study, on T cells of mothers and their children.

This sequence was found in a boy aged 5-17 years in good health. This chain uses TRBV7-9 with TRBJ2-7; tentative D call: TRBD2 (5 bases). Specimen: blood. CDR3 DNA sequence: TGTGCCAGCCTCTCAACGACTATAGGCTACGAGCAGTACTTC. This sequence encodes CASLSTTIGYEQYF.